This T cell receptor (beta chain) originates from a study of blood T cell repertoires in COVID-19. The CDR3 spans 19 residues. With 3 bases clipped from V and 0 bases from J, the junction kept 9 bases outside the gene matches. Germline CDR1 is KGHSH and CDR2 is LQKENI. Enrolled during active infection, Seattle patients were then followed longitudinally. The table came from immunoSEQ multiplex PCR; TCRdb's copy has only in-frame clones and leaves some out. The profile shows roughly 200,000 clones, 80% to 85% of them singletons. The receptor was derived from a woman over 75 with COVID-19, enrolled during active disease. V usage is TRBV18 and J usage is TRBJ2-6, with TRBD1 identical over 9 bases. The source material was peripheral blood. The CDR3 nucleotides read TGTGCCAGCTCACCGATTAAGGGACAGGGACACTCTGGGGCCAACGTCCTGACTTTC. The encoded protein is CASSPIKGQGHSGANVLTF.